This T cell receptor (beta chain) derives from a study of T cells after yellow fever vaccination. Study-level information: Libraries from low-cell-number fractions were prepared with the SMART-Seq v4 Ultra Low Input RNA kit. Study-wide findings and caveats: Reappearing after the booster were most of the clones from primary vaccination (almost 97% CD4, around 90% CD8). Weaker, the secondary response had a peak occurring faster, on day 5 versus 15.

Template-switching 5'RACE yielded the TCR cDNA; a universal primer site and UMIs were added in the process. TCRdb analysed the 5' RACE reads with MiXCR anew, one entry per CDR3 protein. The sample has 450,000 to 650,000 distinct CDR3 sequences, roughly 13% seen once. This clonotype has ten or more counts. As yet, its antigen is unknown. A read error may produce the germline difference seen at one junction end. CDR3 length equals 11 residues. This chain uses TRBV12-3 or TRBV12-4 with TRBJ2-7; 7 bases align to TRBD1. The receptor's source is a man in his thirties or forties who received the YFV17D yellow fever vaccine. The sample in question was PBMCs, obtained on the day of the yellow fever booster vaccination. The CDR3 DNA sequence: TGTGCCAGCAGTTCACCGGGACAGCGTGACTTC. Protein product: CASSSPGQRDF.